The 32 T cell receptor beta chains reported below all come from one sample, sequenced in a study of blood T cells in healthy people across ages. It was with a sample-barcoded 5' primer and a J-beta primer mix that a second PCR of about 6 to 12 cycles was run. TCRdb called the 5' RACE reads again in MiXCR, with one record for every CDR3 protein. The sample carries 750,000 to 1,000,000 distinct CDR3 sequences, 25% to 35% recorded once. The same sample was also studied in work on T cells of mothers and their children.

Sequenced sample: blood. The origin of the receptors is a middle-aged woman in good health.

Of note for this clonotype: Given a much more abundant clone one base away, this may be a read error. The rearrangement joins TRBV7-2 to TRBJ2-1; D not resolved. Germline-derived CDR1 and CDR2 are SGHTA and FQGNSA. This CDR3 spans 13 amino acids. Trimming pared 2 bases from V and 13 bases from J, leaving 15 bases between. The CDR3 loop reads CASSLTAGETQFF. The CDR3 region has the DNA TGTGCCAGCAGCTTAACGGCTGGAGAGACCCAGTTCTTC.

This clonotype was counted many times. The chain has TRBV27 and TRBJ1-2; D may be TRBD1 (5 bases). The germline V and J ends were trimmed by 8 bases and 0 bases, with 19 bases remaining between them. The CDR3 spans 16 residues. Germline-derived CDR1 and CDR2 are MNHEY and SMNVEV (reference sequence). The CDR3 loop is CASRRQNPEANYGYTF. CDR3 DNA sequence: TGTGCCAGCCGGCGACAGAATCCTGAAGCTAACTATGGCTACACCTTC.

The rearrangement links TRBV20-1 to TRBJ2-4, with 7 bases identical to TRBD2. The junction had 7 bases not matched to a gene; V was cut back by 6 bases and J by 8 bases. Germline lookup yields CDR1 DFQATT and CDR2 SNEGSKA (reference sequence). CDR3 length equals 12 residues. The CDR3 coding sequence is TGCAGTGCACGGGCCGCGGGAGACATTCAGTACTTC. Translated: CSARAAGDIQYF.

This clonotype was observed a single time. The gene calls are TRBV14 and TRBJ2-1; either TRBD1 or TRBD2 may supply D (5 bases each). Germline lookup yields CDR1 SGHDN and CDR2 FVKESK. CDR3 length equals 17 residues. V gave up 0 bases and J gave up 3 bases, with 15 bases separating them. CDR3 nucleotide sequence: TGTGCCAGCAGCCAAGATTGGGGGACGGCGTACTACAATGAGCAGTTCTTC. Translated, it gives CASSQDWGTAYYNEQFF.

In its sample, this clonotype was seen many times. This chain joins TRBV10-3 and TRBJ2-7; 9 nucleotides align to TRBD1. CDR3 length: 14 amino acids. The ends lost 4 bases at V and 2 bases at J; junction bases unmatched: 3. CDR1 is ENHRY, CDR2 SYGVKD, per germline. CDR3 in DNA: TGTGCCATCAGTGTCGGGACAGGGACCTACGAGCAGTACTTC. This translates into CAISVGTGTYEQYF.

This clonotype was detected ten times or more. V usage is TRBV5-1 and J usage is TRBJ2-1, with D perhaps TRBD1 or TRBD2 (5 bases each). Trimming left V 2 bases short and J 1 base short, with 13 bases between. Germline V gene lookup returns CDR1 SGHRS and CDR2 YFSETQ. The CDR3 has 16 amino acids. The CDR3 sequence: CASSFEGIRSYNEQFF. The CDR3 bases are TGCGCCAGCAGCTTTGAGGGGATCAGGTCCTACAATGAGCAGTTCTTC.

The chain couples TRBV5-1 to TRBJ1-4; D is uncertain. The V and J ends lost 0 bases and 7 bases respectively, with 13 bases between them. In germline, CDR1 is SGHRS, CDR2 YFSETQ. The CDR3 length is 15 residues. CDR3 protein: CASSLVAANTEKLFF. For the CDR3, the DNA is TGCGCCAGCAGCTTGGTCGCCGCAAACACTGAAAAACTGTTTTTT.

This clonotype came up a few times. J is TRBJ1-1 and V is TRBV12-3 or TRBV12-4; TRBD1 is a possible D gene (5 bases). CDR3 size: 13 residues. Deletions cut 5 bases from V and 7 bases from J, with 14 bases between. The CDR3 sequence: CASSQPGDLEAFF. The CDR3 nucleotides read TGTGCCAGCAGTCAACCCGGGGACCTTGAAGCTTTCTTT.

This chain uses TRBV6-1 with TRBJ1-2; possible D gene TRBD1, 5 bases. Germline V gene lookup returns CDR1 MNHNS and CDR2 SASEGT. The V end was cut by 3 bases, the J end by 0 bases, with 11 bases between. The CDR3 extends over 15 amino acids. CDR3 bases: TGTGCCAGCAGTGAGGGGGTAGGCCCTAACTATGGCTACACCTTC. Translated: CASSEGVGPNYGYTF.

The V call is TRBV28, the J call TRBJ2-7; 8 bases line up with TRBD1. J was trimmed by 2 bases and V by 1 base; bases with no gene match: 4. In germline, CDR1 is MDHEN, CDR2 SYDVKM. The CDR3 covers 15 residues. The CDR3 loop is CASSLFDRGAYEQYF. CDR3 bases: TGTGCCAGCAGTTTATTCGACAGGGGAGCCTACGAGCAGTACTTC.

Note on this clonotype: With a much larger clone just one base away, this may be a read error. V usage is TRBV15 and J usage is TRBJ2-5; D possibly matches TRBD1 or TRBD2 (5 bases each). Judging by the DNA end, TRBJ2-7 fits better; the J call may be wrong. This CDR3 has 15 amino acids. Germline CDR1 is LNHNV and CDR2 is YYDKDF (reference sequence). The CDR3 DNA sequence: TGTGCCACCAGCAGCCCGGGACGGAGGTCCTACGAGCAGTACTTC. It codes for CATSSPGRRSYEQYF.

Only a few counts were recorded for this clonotype. The J gene is TRBJ1-1, the V gene TRBV27, with D possibly TRBD1 on 5 matching bases. Trimming removed 1 base from V and 4 bases from J, with 7 bases in between. CDR1 and CDR2 (germline): MNHEY, SMNVEV (reference sequence). The CDR3 extends over 13 amino acids. The CDR3 reads CASSLWGTTEAFF. The CDR3 bases are TGTGCCAGCAGTTTATGGGGGACCACTGAAGCTTTCTTT.

This chain joins TRBV5-4 and TRBJ1-6; no clear D gene. This CDR3 comprises 13 residues. CDR1 and CDR2 from the germline V gene are SGHNT and YYREEE (reference sequence). V dropped 0 bases and J dropped 8 bases, with 6 bases sitting between them. CDR3 DNA: TGTGCCAGCAGCTTGGAAGGATATTCACCCCTCCACTTT. Protein product: CASSLEGYSPLHF.

This clonotype was observed a few times. V usage is TRBV29-1 and J usage is TRBJ1-2; a possible D gene is TRBD1 (5 bases). Trimming stripped 7 bases from V and 5 bases from J, with 17 bases between. The CDR3 contains 13 residues. Per germline, CDR1 SQVTM and CDR2 ANQGSEA. CDR3 region: CSGGRVGSYGYTF. The CDR3, as DNA: TGCAGCGGCGGCAGGGTAGGGAGTTATGGCTACACCTTC.

This chain uses TRBV5-1 with TRBJ2-5; 8 positions agree with TRBD1. The J call may be wrong; the DNA end is better matched by TRBJ2-7. Germline V CDR1 and CDR2: SGHRS, YFSETQ. This CDR3 region has 13 residues. The CDR3: CASRTGQGNEQYF. In DNA form, the CDR3 reads TGCGCCAGCAGAACCGGACAGGGAAACGAGCAGTACTTC.

With regard to this clonotype: An end of the junction does not agree with germline; a read error may underlie this. The chain is built from TRBV7-7 and TRBJ2-4, with 9 bases aligning to TRBD2. TRBJ2-7 explains the end of the DNA better; the J call may be wrong. CDR1 is SSHAT, CDR2 FNYEAQ, per germline (reference sequence). CDR3 size: 19 residues. The DNA for the CDR3 is TGTGCTAGCAGCTCTAAGGTCTTAGCGGGGGCCATTGCCATTTACGAGCAGTACTTC. The encoded protein is CASSSKVLAGAIAIYEQYF.

This clonotype was picked up many times. Compared with germline, one end of the junction differs, possibly owing to a read error. The chain has TRBV4-2 and TRBJ2-7; no clear D gene. This CDR3 is 15 amino acids long. Per germline, CDR1 LGHNA and CDR2 YNFKEQ. The CDR3 nucleotides read TGTGCCAGCAGCCAAGAAAACTGGAAAGAATACGGGCAGTACTTC. It codes for CASSQENWKEYGQYF.

The V and J genes are TRBV24-1 and TRBJ2-1, with TRBD2 matching over 11 bases. Germline V gene sequence: CDR1 KGHDR, CDR2 SFDVKD. The CDR3 totals 13 residues. V shed 10 bases and J 7 bases; nucleotides not matched to a gene: 5. CDR3 in DNA: TGTGCCACTAGCGGGGGGGCTGGGAATGAGCAGTTCTTC. Translating gives CATSGGAGNEQFF.

This clonotype was seen ten or more times. The rearrangement joins TRBV9 to TRBJ1-2; D unresolved. Germline V gene sequence: CDR1 SGDLS, CDR2 YYNGEE. Deletions cut 2 bases from V and 5 bases from J, with 19 bases between. The CDR3 covers 16 residues. The CDR3, as DNA: TGTGCCAGCAGCGTGGAGACACTCCACGGGCTATATGGCTACACCTTC. It is translated as CASSVETLHGLYGYTF.

This clonotype was detected a few times. This chain joins TRBV7-2 and TRBJ1-2; D unclear. V was shortened by 1 base and J by 8 bases, with 8 bases between the two germline ends. This CDR3 has 12 amino acids. Germline CDR1 and CDR2: SGHTA and FQGNSA. The CDR3 reads CASSLEIGGYTF. DNA for the CDR3: TGTGCCAGCAGCTTAGAAATAGGGGGCTACACCTTC.

This chain connects TRBV7-8 to TRBJ2-3; D is ambiguous. The germline V gene encodes CDR1 SGHVS and CDR2 FQNEAQ. V dropped 4 bases and J dropped 10 bases, with 15 bases sitting between them. The CDR3 runs to 13 residues. DNA of the CDR3: TGTGCCAGCAGCTCGACCTCTAGAAAGTCGCAGTATTTT. This codes for CASSSTSRKSQYF.

The rearrangement links TRBV28 to TRBJ1-4; no clear D gene. Per germline, CDR1 MDHEN and CDR2 SYDVKM. The CDR3 totals 12 residues. V was trimmed by 3 bases and J by 5 bases, leaving 4 bases between them. This CDR3 is CASSLSNEKLFF. The CDR3 nucleotides read TGTGCCAGCAGTTTGAGCAATGAAAAACTGTTTTTT.

The sample holds a few counts of this clonotype. The V and J genes are TRBV28 and TRBJ2-1; tentatively, D is TRBD1 or TRBD2 (6 bases each). Trimming took off 6 bases at V and 5 bases at J, with 8 bases between the two ends. The CDR3 sequence is 12 residues long. Germline assignment: CDR1 MDHEN and CDR2 SYDVKM. The CDR3, as DNA: TGTGCCAGCAGACGGGGGCACAATGAGCAGTTCTTC. It translates to CASRRGHNEQFF.

The chain joins TRBV29-1 to TRBJ1-5, with a weak D call TRBD1 (5 bases). The CDR3 sequence is 13 residues long. Germline V CDR1 and CDR2: SQVTM, ANQGSEA. Deletions cut 4 bases from V and 3 bases from J, with 10 bases between. The CDR3 reads CSVAGAVNQPQHF. CDR3 coding DNA: TGCAGCGTTGCTGGGGCGGTCAATCAGCCCCAGCATTTT.

This chain uses TRBV20-1 with TRBJ2-7; TRBD1 agrees at 9 bases. This CDR3 is 20 amino acids long. Germline trimming cut 2 bases from V and 2 bases from J; bases unmatched to any gene: 22. In germline, CDR1 is DFQATT, CDR2 SNEGSKA (reference sequence). CDR3 bases: TGCAGTGCTAGATCAATGAAGGGACAGGGAGCAACTGAGAGTCCCTACGAGCAGTACTTC. It codes for CSARSMKGQGATESPYEQYF.

V is TRBV6-6 and J is TRBJ1-1; no clear D gene. Trimming removed 2 bases from V and 4 bases from J, with 8 bases in between. The germline gives CDR1 MNHNY, CDR2 SVGAGI (reference sequence). This CDR3 comprises 13 residues. The CDR3 protein is CASSYGSTTEAFF. The CDR3 DNA sequence: TGTGCCAGCAGTTACGGGTCCACCACTGAAGCTTTCTTT.

The J gene is TRBJ2-1, the V gene TRBV18, with 14 positions matching TRBD2. Germline trimming cut 6 bases from V and 7 bases from J; bases unmatched to any gene: 5. CDR3 length: 15 residues. The V gene's germline CDR1 is KGHSH and CDR2 LQKENI. The CDR3 sequence is CASSRGTSGGNEQFF. CDR3 DNA sequence: TGTGCCAGCTCCCGAGGGACTAGCGGGGGAAATGAGCAGTTCTTC. Variable domain in full (rest from reference TRBV18 and TRBJ2-1): NAGVMQNPRHLVRRRGQEARLRCSPMKGHSHVYWYRQLPEEGLKFMVYLQKENIIDESGMPKERFSAEFPKEGPSILRIQQVVRGDSAAYFCASSRGTSGGNEQFFGPGTRLTVL.

This clonotype was observed many times. V and J are TRBV7-8 and TRBJ1-4, with no clear D. The V and J ends lost 1 base and 4 bases respectively, with 10 bases between them. The CDR3 runs to 15 residues. The germline V gene has CDR1 SGHVS and CDR2 FQNEAQ. The CDR3 sequence is CASSLGTYINEKLFF. The DNA for the CDR3 is TGTGCCAGCAGCTTAGGGACTTACATTAATGAAAAACTGTTTTTT. Based on the CDR3 plus reference TRBV7-8 and TRBJ1-4, the full variable domain is GAGVSQSPRYKVAKRGQDVALRCDPISGHVSLFWYQQALGQGPEFLTYFQNEAQLDKSGLPSDRFFAERPEGSVSTLKIQRTQQEDSAVYLCASSLGTYINEKLFFGSGTQLSVL.

This clonotype was seen only a few times. This chain uses TRBV20-1 with TRBJ2-7; TRBD2 matches 12 bases. J lost 1 base, V lost 5 bases, and 6 bases had no gene match. The CDR3 is 15 residues long. Germline V gives CDR1 DFQATT, CDR2 SNEGSKA (reference sequence). The CDR3 DNA follows: TGCAGTGCTCCTCGACTAGCGGGGGAATCCTACGAGCAGTACTTC. Residues: CSAPRLAGESYEQYF.

The V and J genes are TRBV5-1 and TRBJ1-5; D possibly corresponds to TRBD1 (5 bases). The length of the CDR3 is 14 residues. V was pared by 3 bases and J by 6 bases, with 13 bases between. Germline-derived CDR1 and CDR2 are SGHRS and YFSETQ. The CDR3 sequence: CASSWGGGTQPQHF. The DNA for the CDR3 is TGCGCCAGCAGCTGGGGTGGTGGGACTCAGCCCCAGCATTTT.

This clonotype was counted at least ten times. The junction departs from the called germline gene at one end, perhaps through a read error. The V gene is TRBV12-3 or TRBV12-4, the J gene TRBJ2-5, with a weak D call TRBD2 (6 bases). The CDR3 runs to 14 residues. DNA of the CDR3: TGTGCTAGCACCCTCGGCGGGGCCGGGGAGACCCAGTACTTC. Its translation: CASTLGGAGETQYF.

Only a few counts were recorded for this clonotype. The V gene is TRBV3-1, the J gene TRBJ2-5; no clear D. V was trimmed by 0 bases and J by 5 bases, leaving 13 bases between them. The CDR3 runs to 15 residues. Looked up from germline, CDR1 is LGHDT and CDR2 is YNNKEL (reference sequence). This CDR3 is CASSQDAPTWETQYF. The DNA for the CDR3 is TGTGCCAGCAGCCAAGATGCACCTACGTGGGAGACCCAGTACTTC.